This T cell receptor beta chain was documented in a study of blood T cell repertoires in COVID-19. Study details: Acute and convalescent COVID-19 samples came from the United States, Italy and Spain. PBMCs, B-cell-depleted T cells, or T cells were the source of the cDNA or gDNA that made up the material.

In Seattle, patients joined the study during active infection and were tracked longitudinally. Authors' methods: Reference gene primer amplification in the assay estimated nucleated cell counts. The method was immunoSEQ multiplex PCR; TCRdb's version includes in-frame clones alone and lacks a portion of them. D and trimming were read from the DNA, whereas the V and J calls and clone size are those reported in that table. The sample carries about 140,000 clones, 88% recorded once. CDR1 is SGHNT and CDR2 is YENEEA in the germline V gene. V was clipped by 1 base and J by 6 bases, with 7 bases between them. This CDR3 is built from 14 residues.

The material sequenced was peripheral blood. The chain recombines TRBV11-3 with TRBJ1-6, with D perhaps matching TRBD1 (5 bases). The sequence derives from a human donor with COVID-19, enrolled during active disease. The donor label of this sample is uncertain. CDR3 nucleotides: TGTGCCAGCAGCTTAGTGGGGGGTAATTCACCCCTCCACTTT. This sequence encodes CASSLVGGNSPLHF.